Ten or more counts support the clone carrying this T cell receptor (beta chain). This CDR3 contains 14 residues. V was pared by 5 bases and J by 5 bases, with 18 bases between. CDR1 DFQATT and CDR2 SNEGSKA come from the germline V gene (reference sequence). The data are from a study of CD8 T cells in ankylosing spondylitis. From the 5' RACE reads, TCRdb called clonotypes with MiXCR, one entry per CDR3 protein. Of a few hundred thousand distinct CDR3 sequences listed, around 10% were seen once; the top ten hold 9.1%. Sequenced sample: blood, either unsorted or a sorted T cell fraction (not recorded which). The chain carries TRBV20-1 and TRBJ1-1; tentatively, D is TRBD1 (6 bases). The sequence derives from a female donor with ankylosing spondylitis or in good health (not recorded which). The CDR3 DNA is TGCAGTGCTGGGGGGACCAGGGGCGTTACTGAAGCTTTCTTT. Translation gives CSAGGTRGVTEAFF.